This T cell receptor (beta chain) comes out of a study of CD8 T cells in Susac syndrome (dated by TCRdb to 2018 to 2020). Concerning the study at large: Among the Susac syndrome patients who were sequenced, clinically active disease was present in six and clinical remission was observed in roughly eight. At blood withdrawal, Susac syndrome patients were therapy-naive, treated with corticosteroids (with IVIg additionally given to some), or treated with IVIg alone. Repertoire sequencing was used to test whether CD8+ T cell activation and differentiation in Susac syndrome was antigen driven. The clonality of the CD8+ T cell repertoire was compared across over 9 healthy donors, roughly 14 Susac syndrome patients and about 15 multiple sclerosis patients.

In the case of this clonotype: Its specific antigen is unknown. Base qualities are not provided; no much larger clone lies one nucleotide away.

Peripheral blood CD8+ and CD4+ T cells from healthy donors, Susac syndrome patients and multiple sclerosis patients were profiled by high-throughput TCR beta sequencing. The Susac syndrome patients fulfilled recently defined diagnostic criteria for either definite or probable disease. Bulk CD8+ and CD4+ T cells were purified by magnetic negative isolation, while CD8+ TEMRA cells were enriched using FACS. Blood was collected in EDTA tubes and processed within 24 hours, with PBMCs isolated through density gradient centrifugation. PBMCs destined for TCR sequencing were cryopreserved in liquid nitrogen and later thawed in a 37 °C water bath. Purity of sorted or isolated CD4+, CD8+ and CD8+ TEMRA cells was at least 90%. General study outcomes and caveats: Clonal expansion was seen in Susac syndrome CD8+ repertoires, peaking in CD8+ TEMRA cells and being greater in clinically active patients than in remitting ones. The study acknowledged that relatively few individuals were included in the TCR sequencing and HLA analysis. Sixteen and five Susac-specific public clones were found in the total CD8+ and CD8+ TEMRA repertoires, respectively.

RNA was extracted using the RNeasy kit, and about 0.5 to 1 ug of the RNA was reverse transcribed with random hexamers. The immunoSEQ multiplex PCR assay, which covers 54 Vbeta and 13 Jbeta segments, was used to amplify TCR beta CDR3 regions. PCR amplification bias was corrected using a synthetic template baseline for primer optimization and computational correction. The authors processed their data as follows. Reads were annotated to V, D and J genes according to IMGT and were analyzed with immunoSEQ Analyzer, with only productive sequences retained. Clonality was calculated as one minus the Shannon entropy normalized by log2 of the number of productive unique sequences. Public and private clones were assessed among the 100 most prevalent clones of each patient and control. Clones were defined as Susac-specific when absent from the healthy and MS cohorts, from approximately 1,100 published viral clones and from other ImmuneACCESS disease sequences. TCRdb reran the public reads through fastp at Q25 and MiXCR, keeping productive beta chains. Every CDR3 protein is listed once, alongside the most common genes and DNA of its rows. The V and J calls here are based on TCRdb, not the publication. The sample table records about 100,000 distinct CDR3 sequences; 95% of these occur just once. 0.3% of the sample lies in the top ten.

Reading the germline V gene (reference sequence) gives CDR1 DFQATT and CDR2 SNEGSKA. V was cut back by 6 bases and J by 8 bases, leaving a gap of 19 bases between them. There are 13 amino acids in the CDR3, from cysteine to phenylalanine inclusive. The kept DNA is CDR3 alone, 39 bases in frame from the first base. Input material: CD8+ T cells from PBMCs. The rearranged segments are TRBV20-1 and TRBJ1-2; the D gene is perhaps TRBD1, on 5 matching bases. The TCR sequence derives from a human donor with Susac syndrome. The CDR3 region reads CSASGTHGWGYTF. The bases read TGCAGTGCGAGCGGGACCCATGGCTGGGGCTACACCTTC.